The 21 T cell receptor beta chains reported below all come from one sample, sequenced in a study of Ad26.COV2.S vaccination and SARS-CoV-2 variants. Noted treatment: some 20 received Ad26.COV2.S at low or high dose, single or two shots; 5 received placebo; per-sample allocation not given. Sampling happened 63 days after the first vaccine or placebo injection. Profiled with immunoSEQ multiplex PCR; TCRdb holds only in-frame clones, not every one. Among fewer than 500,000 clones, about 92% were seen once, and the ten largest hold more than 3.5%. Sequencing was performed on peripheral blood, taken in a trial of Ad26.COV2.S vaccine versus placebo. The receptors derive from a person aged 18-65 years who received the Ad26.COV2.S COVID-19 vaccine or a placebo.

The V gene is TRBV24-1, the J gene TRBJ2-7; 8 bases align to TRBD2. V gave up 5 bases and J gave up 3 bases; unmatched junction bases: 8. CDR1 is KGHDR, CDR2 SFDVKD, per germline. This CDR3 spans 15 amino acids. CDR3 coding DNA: TGTGCCACCAGTGGGGGACGACTAGCGAGCTACGAGCAGTACTTC. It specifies CATSGGRLASYEQYF.

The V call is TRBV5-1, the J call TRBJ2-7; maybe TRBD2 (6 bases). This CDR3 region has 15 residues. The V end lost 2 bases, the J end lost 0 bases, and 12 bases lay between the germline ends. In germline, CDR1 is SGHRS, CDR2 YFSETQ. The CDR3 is CASSLSGGTSYEQYF. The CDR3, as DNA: TGCGCCAGCAGCTTAAGCGGAGGGACCTCCTACGAGCAGTACTTC.

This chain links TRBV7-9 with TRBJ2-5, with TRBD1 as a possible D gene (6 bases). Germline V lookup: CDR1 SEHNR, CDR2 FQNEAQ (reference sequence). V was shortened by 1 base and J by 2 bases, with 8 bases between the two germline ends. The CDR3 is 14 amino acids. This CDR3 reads CASSLGDIQETQYF. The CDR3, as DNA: TGTGCCAGCAGCTTAGGGGACATTCAAGAGACCCAGTACTTC.

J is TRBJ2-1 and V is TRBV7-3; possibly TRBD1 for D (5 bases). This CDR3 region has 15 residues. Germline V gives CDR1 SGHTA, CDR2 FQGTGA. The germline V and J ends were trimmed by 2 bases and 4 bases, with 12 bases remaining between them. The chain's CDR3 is CASSLAGALYNEQFF. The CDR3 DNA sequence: TGTGCCAGCAGCTTAGCTGGGGCCCTTTACAATGAGCAGTTCTTC.

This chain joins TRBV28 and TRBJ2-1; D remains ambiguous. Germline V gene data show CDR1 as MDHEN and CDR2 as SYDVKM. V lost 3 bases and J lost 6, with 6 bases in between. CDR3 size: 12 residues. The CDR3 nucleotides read TGTGCCAGCAGTTTCACCTTCAATGAGCAGTTCTTC. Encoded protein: CASSFTFNEQFF.

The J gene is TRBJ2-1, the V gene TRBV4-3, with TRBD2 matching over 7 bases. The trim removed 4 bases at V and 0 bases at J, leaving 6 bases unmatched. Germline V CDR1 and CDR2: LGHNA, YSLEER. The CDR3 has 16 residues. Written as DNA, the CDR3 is TGCGCCAGCAGCCCTACGCGGGGGTCCTCCTACAATGAGCAGTTCTTC. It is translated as CASSPTRGSSYNEQFF.

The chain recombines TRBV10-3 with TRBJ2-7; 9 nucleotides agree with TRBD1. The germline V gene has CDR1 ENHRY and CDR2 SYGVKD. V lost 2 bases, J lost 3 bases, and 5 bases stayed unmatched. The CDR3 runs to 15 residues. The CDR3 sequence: CAISEGTGTRYEQYF. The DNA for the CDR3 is TGTGCCATCAGTGAGGGGACAGGGACCCGCTACGAGCAGTACTTC.

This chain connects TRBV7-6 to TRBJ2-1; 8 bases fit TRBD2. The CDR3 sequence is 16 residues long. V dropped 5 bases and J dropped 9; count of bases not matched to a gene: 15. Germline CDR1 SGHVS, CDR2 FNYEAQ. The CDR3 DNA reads TGTGCCAGCAGCCTAACAAGGACTAGCACGGGTGCTGAGCAGTTCTTC. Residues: CASSLTRTSTGAEQFF.

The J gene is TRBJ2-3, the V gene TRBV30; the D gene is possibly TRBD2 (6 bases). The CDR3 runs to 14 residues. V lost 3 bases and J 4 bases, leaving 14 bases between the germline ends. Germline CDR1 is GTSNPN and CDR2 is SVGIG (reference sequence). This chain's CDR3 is CAWSGSGGADTQYF. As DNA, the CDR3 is TGTGCCTGGAGCGGGAGCGGAGGGGCAGATACGCAGTATTTT.

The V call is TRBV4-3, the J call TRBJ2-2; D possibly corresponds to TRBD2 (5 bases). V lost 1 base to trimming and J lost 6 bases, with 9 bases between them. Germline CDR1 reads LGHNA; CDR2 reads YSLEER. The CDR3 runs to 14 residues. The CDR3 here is CASSQAPGAGELFF. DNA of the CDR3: TGCGCCAGCAGCCAAGCCCCCGGGGCCGGGGAGCTGTTTTTT.

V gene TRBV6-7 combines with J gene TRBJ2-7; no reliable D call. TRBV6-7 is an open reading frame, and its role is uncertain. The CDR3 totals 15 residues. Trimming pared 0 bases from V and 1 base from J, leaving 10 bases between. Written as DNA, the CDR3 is TGTGCCAGCAGTTACTCGCGGTTGGAGTCCTACGAGCAGTACTTC. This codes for CASSYSRLESYEQYF.

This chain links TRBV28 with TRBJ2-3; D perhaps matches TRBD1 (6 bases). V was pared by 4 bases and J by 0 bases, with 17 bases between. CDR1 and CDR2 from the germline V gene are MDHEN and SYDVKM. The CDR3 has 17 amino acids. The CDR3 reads CASSSLFWTVSTDTQYF. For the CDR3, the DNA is TGTGCCAGCAGTTCACTTTTTTGGACAGTGAGCACAGATACGCAGTATTTT.

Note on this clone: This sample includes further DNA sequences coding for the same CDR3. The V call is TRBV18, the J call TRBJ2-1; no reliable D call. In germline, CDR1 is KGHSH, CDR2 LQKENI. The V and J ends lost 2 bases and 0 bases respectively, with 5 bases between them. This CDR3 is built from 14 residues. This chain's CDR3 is CASSPTGSYNEQFF. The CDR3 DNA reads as TGTGCCAGCTCACCAACCGGCTCCTACAATGAGCAGTTCTTC.

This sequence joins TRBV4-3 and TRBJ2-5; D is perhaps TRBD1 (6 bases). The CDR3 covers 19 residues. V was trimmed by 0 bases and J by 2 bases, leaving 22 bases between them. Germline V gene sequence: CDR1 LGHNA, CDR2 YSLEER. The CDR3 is CASSQERGIGGSKQETQYF. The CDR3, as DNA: TGCGCCAGCAGCCAAGAAAGGGGGATTGGGGGCTCGAAACAAGAGACCCAGTACTTC.

Written as DNA, the CDR3 is TGCGCCAGCAGCTTGGAGGTAGCGGGAGAGACCCAGTACTTC. It is translated as CASSLEVAGETQYF. The chain uses TRBV5-1 and TRBJ2-5; 7 bases map to TRBD2. The length of the CDR3 is 14 residues. Germline CDR1 is SGHRS and CDR2 is YFSETQ. Trimming at V came to 0 bases and at J to 4 bases, leaving 3 bases not matched to a gene.

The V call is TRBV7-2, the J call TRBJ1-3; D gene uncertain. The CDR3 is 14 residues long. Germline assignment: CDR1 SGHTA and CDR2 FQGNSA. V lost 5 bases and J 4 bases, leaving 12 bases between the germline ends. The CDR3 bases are TGTGCCAGCAGCGGGCCCCAGTTCGGAAACACCATATATTTT. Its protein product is CASSGPQFGNTIYF. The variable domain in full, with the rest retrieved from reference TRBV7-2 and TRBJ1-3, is GAGVSQSPSNKVTEKGKDVELRCDPISGHTALYWYRQSLGQGLEFLIYFQGNSAPDKSGLPSDRFSAERTGGSVSTLTIQRTQQEDSAVYLCASSGPQFGNTIYFGEGSWLTVV.

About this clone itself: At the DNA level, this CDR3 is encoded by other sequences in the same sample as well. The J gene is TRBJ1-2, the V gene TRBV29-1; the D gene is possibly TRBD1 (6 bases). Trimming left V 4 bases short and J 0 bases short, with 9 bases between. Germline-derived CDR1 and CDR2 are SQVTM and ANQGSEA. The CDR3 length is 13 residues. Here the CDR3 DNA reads TGCAGCGTTGCTGGGGGCCCTAACTATGGCTACACCTTC. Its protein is CSVAGGPNYGYTF.

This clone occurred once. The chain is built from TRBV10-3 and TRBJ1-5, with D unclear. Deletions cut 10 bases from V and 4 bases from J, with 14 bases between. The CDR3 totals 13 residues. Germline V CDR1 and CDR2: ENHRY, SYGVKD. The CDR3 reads CATLLEVNQPQHF. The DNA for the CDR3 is TGTGCCACCCTACTCGAGGTAAATCAGCCCCAGCATTTT.

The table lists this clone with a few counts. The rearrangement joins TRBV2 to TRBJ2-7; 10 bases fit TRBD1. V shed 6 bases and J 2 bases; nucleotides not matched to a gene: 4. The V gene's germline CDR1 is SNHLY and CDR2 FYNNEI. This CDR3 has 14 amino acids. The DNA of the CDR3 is TGTGCCAGCAGAACCGGGACAGGGGCCTACGAGCAGTACTTC. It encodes CASRTGTGAYEQYF.

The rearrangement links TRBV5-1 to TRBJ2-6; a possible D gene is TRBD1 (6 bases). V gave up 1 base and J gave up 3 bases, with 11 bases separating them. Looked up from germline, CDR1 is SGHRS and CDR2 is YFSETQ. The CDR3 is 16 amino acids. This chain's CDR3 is CASSLISGVGANVLTF. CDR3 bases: TGCGCCAGCAGCTTGATATCAGGGGTTGGGGCCAACGTCCTGACTTTC.

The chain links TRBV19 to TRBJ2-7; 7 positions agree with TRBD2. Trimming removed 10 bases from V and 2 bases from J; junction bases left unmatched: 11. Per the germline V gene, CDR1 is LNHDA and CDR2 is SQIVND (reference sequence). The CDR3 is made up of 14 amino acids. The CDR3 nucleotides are TGTGCCACAAAAACGGGGGGACGAGCCTACGAGCAGTACTTC. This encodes CATKTGGRAYEQYF. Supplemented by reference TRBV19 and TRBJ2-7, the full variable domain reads DGGITQSPKYLFRKEGQNVTLSCEQNLNHDAMYWYRQDPGQGLRLIYYSQIVNDFQKGDIAEGYSVSREKKESFPLTVTSAQKNPTAFYLCATKTGGRAYEQYFGPGTRLTVT.